The clone carrying this T cell receptor (beta chain) was detected a few times. Its specificity is not known. PBMCs were isolated at a quantity of at least 7 million per sample. The CDR3 spans 16 residues. V trimming: 7 bases; J trimming: 7 bases; junction bases outside the gene matches: 10. This sample stems from a study of blood T cells in healthy people across ages. Study results and limitations: Both naive CD4+ cell counts and diversity were greater in long-lived donors than in aged donors. No conclusive comparison of naive versus antigen-experienced cells was possible with unsorted PBMCs.

The use of a sample-barcoded 5' primer and a J-beta primer mix characterized a second PCR of about 6 to 11 cycles. MiXCR, run by TCRdb on the 5' RACE reads, gives a single entry per CDR3 protein. The table lists some 690,000 distinct CDR3 sequences, 20% to 25% of them singletons. The chain combines TRBV12-3 or TRBV12-4 with TRBJ2-2; 12 bases fit TRBD2. The sequencing input was blood. The receptor comes from a man between 70 and 80 years old in good health. The CDR3 region has the DNA TGTGCCAGCATCCATGGACTAGCGGGAAAGGACGGGGAGCTGTTTTTT. Translating it yields CASIHGLAGKDGELFF.